This TCR beta chain was captured by sequencing in a study of T cells after yellow fever vaccination. The 5'RACE template-switching step produced TCR cDNA and added a universal primer site and UMIs. MiXCR was run by TCRdb on the 5' RACE reads, yielding one entry per CDR3 protein. The sample holds roughly 120,000 distinct CDR3 sequences, under 9% seen once. Points on this clonotype: This may arise from a read error, as a much more abundant clone is one base away.

Germline CDR1 is MGHRA and CDR2 is YSYEKL. V was clipped by 1 base and J by 10 bases, with 14 bases between them. The CDR3 runs to 14 residues. The TCR was taken from a man aged 25-40 years who received the YFV17D yellow fever vaccine. The sample here was CD8+ T cells sorted from PBMCs, taken 45 days after the yellow fever booster vaccination. The V and J genes are TRBV4-1 and TRBJ2-1; D might be TRBD2 (6 bases). DNA of the CDR3: TGCGCCAGCAGCCAAGTCACTCGCGGGATGGAGCAGTTCTTC. Translation gives CASSQVTRGMEQFF.